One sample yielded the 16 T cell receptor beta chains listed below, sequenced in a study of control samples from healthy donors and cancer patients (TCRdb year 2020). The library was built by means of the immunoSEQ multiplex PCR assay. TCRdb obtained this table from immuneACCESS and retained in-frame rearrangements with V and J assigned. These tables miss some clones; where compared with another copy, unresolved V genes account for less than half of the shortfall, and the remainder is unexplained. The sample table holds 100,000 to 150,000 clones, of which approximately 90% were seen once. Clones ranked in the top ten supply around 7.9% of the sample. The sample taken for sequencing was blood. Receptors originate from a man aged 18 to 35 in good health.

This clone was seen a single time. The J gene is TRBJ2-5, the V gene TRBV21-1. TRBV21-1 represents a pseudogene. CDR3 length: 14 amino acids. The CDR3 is CASSKVSSAETQYF. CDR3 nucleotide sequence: TGTGCCAGCAGCAAGGTTTCCTCAGCAGAGACCCAGTACTTC.

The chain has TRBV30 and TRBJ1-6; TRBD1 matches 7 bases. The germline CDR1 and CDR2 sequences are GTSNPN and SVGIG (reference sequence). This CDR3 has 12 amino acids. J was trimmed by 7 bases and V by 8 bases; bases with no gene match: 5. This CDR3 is CAGGQPNSPLHF. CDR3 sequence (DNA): TGTGCCGGGGGACAGCCCAATTCACCCCTCCACTTT.

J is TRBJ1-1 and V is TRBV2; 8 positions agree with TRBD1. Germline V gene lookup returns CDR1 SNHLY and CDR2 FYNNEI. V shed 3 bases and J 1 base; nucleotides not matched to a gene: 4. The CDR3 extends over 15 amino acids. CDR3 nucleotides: TGTGCCAGCAGTGAGCAGGGGGCATGGAACACTGAAGCTTTCTTT. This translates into CASSEQGAWNTEAFF.

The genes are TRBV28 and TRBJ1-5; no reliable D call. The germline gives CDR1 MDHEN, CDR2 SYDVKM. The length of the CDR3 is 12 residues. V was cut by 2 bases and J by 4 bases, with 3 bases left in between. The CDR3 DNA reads TGTGCCAGCAGTTTAGATAATCAGCCCCAGCATTTT. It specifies CASSLDNQPQHF.

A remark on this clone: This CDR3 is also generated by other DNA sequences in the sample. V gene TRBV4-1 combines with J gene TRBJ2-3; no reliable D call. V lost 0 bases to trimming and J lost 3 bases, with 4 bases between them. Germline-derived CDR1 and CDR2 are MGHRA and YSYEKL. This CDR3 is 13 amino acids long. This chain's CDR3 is CASSQDRTDTQYF. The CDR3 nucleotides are TGCGCCAGCAGCCAAGATCGAACAGATACGCAGTATTTT.

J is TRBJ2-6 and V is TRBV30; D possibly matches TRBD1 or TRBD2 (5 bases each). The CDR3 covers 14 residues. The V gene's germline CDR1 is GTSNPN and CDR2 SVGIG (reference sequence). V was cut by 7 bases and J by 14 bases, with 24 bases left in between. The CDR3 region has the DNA TGTGCCTTCCTTATTCCGGGACGTTCGATATTCCTGACTTTC. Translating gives CAFLIPGRSIFLTF.

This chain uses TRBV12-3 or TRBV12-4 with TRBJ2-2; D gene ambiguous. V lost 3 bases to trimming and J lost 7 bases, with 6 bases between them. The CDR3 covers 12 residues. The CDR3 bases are TGTGCCAGCAGTTTTGATGGCGGGGAGCTGTTTTTT. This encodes CASSFDGGELFF.

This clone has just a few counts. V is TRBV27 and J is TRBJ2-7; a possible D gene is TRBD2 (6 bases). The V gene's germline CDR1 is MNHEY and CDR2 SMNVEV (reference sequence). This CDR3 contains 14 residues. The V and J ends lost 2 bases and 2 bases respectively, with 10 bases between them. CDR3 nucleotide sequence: TGTGCCAGCAGTTTAGGGGGGATCCCCTACGAGCAGTACTTC. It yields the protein CASSLGGIPYEQYF.

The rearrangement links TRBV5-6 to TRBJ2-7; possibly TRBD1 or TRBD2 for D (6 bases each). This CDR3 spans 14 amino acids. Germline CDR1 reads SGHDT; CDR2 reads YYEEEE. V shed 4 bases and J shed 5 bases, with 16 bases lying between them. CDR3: CASSPRWGADEQYF. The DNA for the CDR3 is TGTGCCAGCAGCCCTAGATGGGGGGCCGACGAGCAGTACTTC.

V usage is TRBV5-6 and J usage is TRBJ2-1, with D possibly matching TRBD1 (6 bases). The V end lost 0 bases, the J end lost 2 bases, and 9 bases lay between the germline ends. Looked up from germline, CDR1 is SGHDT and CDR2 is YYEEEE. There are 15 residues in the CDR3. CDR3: CASSLEQGPYNEQFF. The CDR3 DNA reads TGTGCCAGCAGCTTGGAACAGGGACCCTACAATGAGCAGTTCTTC. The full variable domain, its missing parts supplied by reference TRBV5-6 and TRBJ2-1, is DAGVTQSPTHLIKTRGQQVTLRCSPKSGHDTVSWYQQALGQGPQFIFQYYEEEERQRGNFPDRFSGHQFPNYSSELNVNALLLGDSALYLCASSLEQGPYNEQFFGPGTRLTVL.

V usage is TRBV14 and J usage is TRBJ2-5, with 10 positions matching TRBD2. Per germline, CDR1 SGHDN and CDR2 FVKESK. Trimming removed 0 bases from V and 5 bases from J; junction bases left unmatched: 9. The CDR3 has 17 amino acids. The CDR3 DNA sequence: TGTGCCAGCAGCCAAGATTCTAGCGGGGGCCGGCGGGAGACCCAGTACTTC. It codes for CASSQDSSGGRRETQYF.

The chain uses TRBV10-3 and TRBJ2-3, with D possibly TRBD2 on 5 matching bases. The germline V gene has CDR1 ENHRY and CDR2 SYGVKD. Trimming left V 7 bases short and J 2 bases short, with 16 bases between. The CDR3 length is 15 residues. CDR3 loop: CAINLPLGDTDTQYF. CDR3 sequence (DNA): TGTGCCATCAATCTACCTTTGGGAGACACAGATACGCAGTATTTT.

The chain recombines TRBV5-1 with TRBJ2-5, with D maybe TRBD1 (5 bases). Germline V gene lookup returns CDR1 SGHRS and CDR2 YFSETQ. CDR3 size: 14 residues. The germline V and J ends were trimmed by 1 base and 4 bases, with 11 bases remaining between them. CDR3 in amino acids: CASSLQGHRETQYF. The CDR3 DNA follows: TGCGCCAGCAGCTTGCAGGGCCATCGAGAGACCCAGTACTTC.

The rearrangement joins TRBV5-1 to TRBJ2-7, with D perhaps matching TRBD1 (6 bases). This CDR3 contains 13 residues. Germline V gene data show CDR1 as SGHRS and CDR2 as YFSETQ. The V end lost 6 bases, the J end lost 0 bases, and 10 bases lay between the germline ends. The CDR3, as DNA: TGCGCCAGCAAGTCAGGGGACTCCTACGAGCAGTACTTC. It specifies CASKSGDSYEQYF. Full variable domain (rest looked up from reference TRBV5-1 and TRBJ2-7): KAGVTQTPRYLIKTRGQQVTLSCSPISGHRSVSWYQQTPGQGLQFLFEYFSETQRNKGNFPGRFSGRQFSNSRSEMNVSTLELGDSALYLCASKSGDSYEQYFGPGTRLTVT.

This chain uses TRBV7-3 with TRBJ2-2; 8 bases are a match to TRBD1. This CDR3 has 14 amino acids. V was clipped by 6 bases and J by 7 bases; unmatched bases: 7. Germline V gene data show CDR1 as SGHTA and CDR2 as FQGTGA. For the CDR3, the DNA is TGTGCCAGCAGTTACGGACAGGGTCTCGGGGAGCTGTTTTTT. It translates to CASSYGQGLGELFF.

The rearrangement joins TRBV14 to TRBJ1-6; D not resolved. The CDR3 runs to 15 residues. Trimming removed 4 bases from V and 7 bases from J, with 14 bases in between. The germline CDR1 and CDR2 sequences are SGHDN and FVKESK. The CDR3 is CASSRSSGRNSPLHF. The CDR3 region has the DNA TGTGCCAGCAGCCGGAGTTCCGGACGGAATTCACCCCTCCACTTT. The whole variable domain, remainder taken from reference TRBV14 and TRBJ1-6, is EAGVTQFPSHSVIEKGQTVTLRCDPISGHDNLYWYRRVMGKEIKFLLHFVKESKQDESGMPNNRFLAERTGGTYSTLKVQPAELEDSGVYFCASSRSSGRNSPLHFGNGTRLTVT.